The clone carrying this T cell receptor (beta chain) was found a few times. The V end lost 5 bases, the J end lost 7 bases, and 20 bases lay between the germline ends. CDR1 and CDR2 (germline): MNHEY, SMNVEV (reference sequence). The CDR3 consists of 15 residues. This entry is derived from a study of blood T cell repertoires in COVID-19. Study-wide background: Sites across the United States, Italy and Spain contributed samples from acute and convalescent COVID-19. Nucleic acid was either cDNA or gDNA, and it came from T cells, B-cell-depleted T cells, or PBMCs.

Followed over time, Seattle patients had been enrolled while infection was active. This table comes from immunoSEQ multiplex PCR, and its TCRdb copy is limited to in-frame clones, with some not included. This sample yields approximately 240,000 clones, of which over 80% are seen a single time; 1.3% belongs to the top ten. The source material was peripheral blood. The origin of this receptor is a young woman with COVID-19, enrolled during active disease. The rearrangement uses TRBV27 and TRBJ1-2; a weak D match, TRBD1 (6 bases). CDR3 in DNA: TGTGCCAGCAGTCCCGCGTTAGGGGGAGTAAGTGGCTACACCTTC. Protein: CASSPALGGVSGYTF.